This T cell receptor (beta chain) derives from a study of blood T cell repertoires in COVID-19. Study-level background: The origin of the acute and convalescent COVID-19 samples was the United States, Italy and Spain. T cells, B-cell-depleted T cells, or PBMCs supplied cDNA or gDNA.

As handled by the study authors: Nucleated cell number was recorded as an estimate derived from reference gene primer amplification. The data were produced by immunoSEQ multiplex PCR, yet TCRdb's version contains in-frame clones alone and is incomplete. Clonal size and the V and J genes are those of that table, whereas D and trimming came from the DNA. The profile shows around 99,000 clones, 80% to 90% of them singletons. The TCR originated in a woman older than 75 with active or convalescent COVID-19. Sequencing input: peripheral blood.

This chain's CDR3 is CASSDRDRGYEQYF. In DNA, the CDR3 is TGTGCCAGCAGCGACCGGGACAGGGGGTACGAGCAGTACTTC. The rearrangement joins TRBV9 to TRBJ2-7, with TRBD1 identical over 11 bases. The ends lost 3 bases at V and 4 bases at J; junction bases unmatched: 3. The length of the CDR3 is 14 residues. The germline gives CDR1 SGDLS, CDR2 YYNGEE.